The TCR beta chain under discussion was sequenced for a study of control samples from healthy donors and cancer patients. V was trimmed by 2 bases and J by 4 bases, leaving 11 bases between them. This CDR3 has 14 amino acids. CDR1 is MNHNY, CDR2 SVGAGI, per germline (reference sequence). Measured with immunoSEQ multiplex PCR; TCRdb has only the in-frame clones, and not every one. The table shows 100,000 to 150,000 clones, with 80% to 90% occurring only once. The receptor comes from a man aged 40-49 years in good health. The genes are TRBV6-6 and TRBJ1-1; unclear D gene. The sample comprised blood. The CDR3 nucleotides are TGTGCCAGCAGTTACAAGCGAGAGGTCACTGAAGCTTTCTTT. Its translation: CASSYKREVTEAFF.